Below, 27 T cell receptor beta chains from the same sample are listed, as sequenced in a study of blood T cell repertoires in COVID-19. TCRdb's copy holds only in-frame clones and misses some; the assay was immunoSEQ multiplex PCR. The sample includes approximately 110,000 clones, 80% to 90% of them seen just once. The sequenced sample consisted of peripheral blood. These receptors originate from a human donor in a cohort sampled during active COVID-19.

CDR3 DNA sequence: TGCGCCAGCAGCCTCGTGGGGGCCCAGAACACTGAAGCTTTCTTT. Its translation is CASSLVGAQNTEAFF. The chain combines TRBV4-1 with TRBJ1-1; D perhaps matches TRBD1 (6 bases). The germline V gene encodes CDR1 MGHRA and CDR2 YSYEKL. There are 15 residues in the CDR3. The V end lost 4 bases, the J end lost 1 base, and 13 bases lay between the germline ends.

The V call is TRBV9, the J call TRBJ2-7; 7 bases agree with TRBD1. Germline V gene sequence: CDR1 SGDLS, CDR2 YYNGEE. The junction had 6 bases not matched to a gene; V was cut back by 4 bases and J by 2 bases. This CDR3 comprises 14 residues. CDR3 loop: CASSYGQATYEQYF. CDR3 coding DNA: TGTGCCAGCAGCTATGGACAGGCTACCTACGAGCAGTACTTC.

This chain connects TRBV28 to TRBJ1-5; tentatively, D is TRBD1 (5 bases). This CDR3 contains 15 residues. The V gene lost 4 bases and the J gene lost 6 bases, with 16 bases spanning the gap. Per germline, CDR1 MDHEN and CDR2 SYDVKM. CDR3 loop: CASSSPGGLPQPQHF. CDR3 bases: TGTGCCAGCAGTTCCCCCGGGGGGTTGCCTCAGCCCCAGCATTTT.

This clone was seen once. The J gene is TRBJ2-1, the V gene TRBV7-9, with D perhaps matching TRBD1 (5 bases). The CDR3 spans 14 residues. CDR1 and CDR2 (germline): SEHNR, FQNEAQ (reference sequence). The V end lost 3 bases, the J end lost 2 bases, and 8 bases lay between the germline ends. CDR3 bases: TGTGCCAGCAGCTTGACAGCCACCTACAATGAGCAGTTCTTC. Translated, it gives CASSLTATYNEQFF.

Only a few counts were recorded for this clone. The chain combines TRBV5-6 with TRBJ1-5; unclear D gene. V was pared by 0 bases and J by 2 bases, with 6 bases between. Germline V gene lookup returns CDR1 SGHDT and CDR2 YYEEEE. The CDR3 has 14 residues. Here the CDR3 reads CASSLGLGNQPQHF. The CDR3 DNA reads TGTGCCAGCAGCTTGGGGCTGGGCAATCAGCCCCAGCATTTT.

This clone appeared once. The rearrangement joins TRBV7-9 to TRBJ2-7; D might be TRBD1 (6 bases). Trimming removed 3 bases at V and 6 bases at J, with 15 bases between. The CDR3 runs 14 residues. Germline CDR1 is SEHNR and CDR2 is FQNEAQ (reference sequence). DNA for the CDR3: TGTGCCAGCAGCTTCTATGAACAGGGATCCGAGCAGTACTTC. As protein: CASSFYEQGSEQYF.

The chain recombines TRBV7-9 with TRBJ1-1, with D hard to call. The germline gives CDR1 SEHNR, CDR2 FQNEAQ (reference sequence). This CDR3 is 13 amino acids long. V was cut by 1 base and J by 6 bases, with 9 bases left in between. The CDR3 nucleotides read TGTGCCAGCAGCTTAGAGTTTGAGGCTGAAGCTTTCTTT. This codes for CASSLEFEAEAFF.

The CDR3 DNA sequence: TGTGCCAGCAGGCCAAAATGGACTGGCGTAGATACGCAGTATTTT. Its protein is CASRPKWTGVDTQYF. The chain links TRBV6-4 to TRBJ2-3; perhaps TRBD2 as D (5 bases). Germline V CDR1 and CDR2: MRHNA, SNTAGT. Trimming stripped 6 bases from V and 5 bases from J, with 18 bases between. The CDR3 has 15 amino acids.

The genes are TRBV19 and TRBJ2-2; a possible D gene is TRBD1 (6 bases). Per germline, CDR1 LNHDA and CDR2 SQIVND (reference sequence). V lost 7 bases and J lost 1, with 10 bases in between. The CDR3 consists of 14 residues. The CDR3 DNA sequence: TGTGCCAGTAAAAACAGGGAGAACACCGGGGAGCTGTTTTTT. Translation: CASKNRENTGELFF. The entire variable domain, with the rest obtained from reference TRBV19 and TRBJ2-2, is as follows: DGGITQSPKYLFRKEGQNVTLSCEQNLNHDAMYWYRQDPGQGLRLIYYSQIVNDFQKGDIAEGYSVSREKKESFPLTVTSAQKNPTAFYLCASKNRENTGELFFGEGSRLTVL.

This clone has only a few counts. J is TRBJ1-1 and V is TRBV18; D is undetermined. The CDR3 totals 12 residues. The V and J ends lost 3 bases and 8 bases respectively, with 10 bases between them. CDR1 is KGHSH and CDR2 is LQKENI in the germline V gene. This CDR3 reads CASSPYDGEAFF. The CDR3 nucleotides are TGTGCCAGCTCACCCTACGACGGGGAAGCTTTCTTT.

The chain carries TRBV3-1 (or the pseudogene TRBV3-2) and TRBJ1-1; perhaps TRBD1 as D (6 bases). CDR1 is LGHDT and CDR2 is YNNKEL in the germline V gene (reference sequence). The V gene lost 3 bases and the J gene lost 12 bases, with 11 bases spanning the gap. CDR3 length equals 11 residues. The CDR3 region is CASSHTGLPFF. CDR3 bases: TGTGCCAGCAGCCATACAGGGTTACCTTTCTTT.

The chain uses TRBV7-6 and TRBJ2-3; D may be TRBD1 (6 bases). V dropped 5 bases and J dropped 0 bases, with 12 bases sitting between them. From germline, CDR1 is SGHVS and CDR2 FNYEAQ. The CDR3 totals 15 residues. The CDR3 nucleotides read TGTGCCAGCAGCCCAAGGGGGTTAAGCACAGATACGCAGTATTTT. It translates to CASSPRGLSTDTQYF.

The rearrangement uses TRBV6-5 and TRBJ2-3, with TRBD2 as a possible D gene (5 bases). The CDR3 loop spans 13 amino acids. Germline values: CDR1 MNHEY, CDR2 SVGAGI. Trimming took 6 bases from V and 1 from J, leaving 8 bases between them. The DNA of the CDR3 is TGTGCCAGCAGACTAGTCCGCACAGATACGCAGTATTTT. Its protein product is CASRLVRTDTQYF.

CDR3 residues: CSVDDRNTGELFF. In DNA, the CDR3 is TGCAGCGTAGACGACAGGAACACCGGGGAGCTGTTTTTT. The V call is TRBV29-1, the J call TRBJ2-2, with D tentatively TRBD1 (5 bases). The CDR3 consists of 13 residues. Germline V gene lookup returns CDR1 SQVTM and CDR2 ANQGSEA. V gave up 6 bases and J gave up 1 base, with 9 bases separating them.

J is TRBJ2-2 and V is TRBV7-3; no firm D call. This CDR3 has 13 amino acids. Germline CDR1 and CDR2: SGHTA and FQGTGA. V shed 2 bases and J shed 6 bases, with 7 bases lying between them. The CDR3: CASSLSVSGELFF. DNA for the CDR3: TGTGCCAGCAGCTTATCGGTATCCGGGGAGCTGTTTTTT.

The V call is TRBV7-2, the J call TRBJ2-3; D unclear. V shed 5 bases and J shed 2 bases, with 5 bases lying between them. CDR1 SGHTA and CDR2 FQGNSA come from the germline V gene. The CDR3 spans 12 residues. Here the CDR3 DNA reads TGTGCCAGCAGCCGCGACACAGATACGCAGTATTTT. As protein: CASSRDTDTQYF.

The chain carries TRBV4-1 and TRBJ2-3; no firm D call. Trimming took 0 bases from V and 4 from J, leaving 14 bases between them. CDR3 length equals 16 residues. Looked up from germline, CDR1 is MGHRA and CDR2 is YSYEKL. The CDR3 protein is CASSQDFRRSPDTQYF. In DNA, the CDR3 is TGCGCCAGCAGCCAAGATTTTCGGCGGAGCCCAGATACGCAGTATTTT.

The CDR3 coding sequence is TGCGCCAGCGGGACTAGCGGGGGCCTAAACTACAATGAGCAGTTCTTC. As protein: CASGTSGGLNYNEQFF. The V and J genes are TRBV5-1 and TRBJ2-1; 14 nucleotides agree with TRBD2. CDR1 and CDR2 (germline): SGHRS, YFSETQ. J lost 3 bases, V lost 7 bases, and 6 bases had no gene match. The CDR3 is 16 residues long. Supplemented by reference TRBV5-1 and TRBJ2-1, the full variable domain reads KAGVTQTPRYLIKTRGQQVTLSCSPISGHRSVSWYQQTPGQGLQFLFEYFSETQRNKGNFPGRFSGRQFSNSRSEMNVSTLELGDSALYLCASGTSGGLNYNEQFFGPGTRLTVL.

The V and J genes are TRBV9 and TRBJ1-1, with 8 bases identical to TRBD1. Germline CDR1 reads SGDLS; CDR2 reads YYNGEE. The CDR3 consists of 14 residues. Trimming removed 4 bases from V and 6 bases from J; junction bases left unmatched: 8. The CDR3 loop reads CASSPRTGSPEAFF. Here the CDR3 DNA reads TGTGCCAGCAGCCCCCGGACAGGGAGCCCTGAAGCTTTCTTT.

The chain is built from TRBV12-3 or TRBV12-4 and TRBJ2-7; tentative D call: TRBD1 (5 bases). With 7 bases removed from V and 3 bases from J, the gap between germline ends came to 13 bases. The CDR3 loop spans 13 amino acids. CDR3 sequence: CASTLGAFYEQYF. The CDR3 coding sequence is TGTGCCAGCACCCTTGGGGCCTTCTACGAGCAGTACTTC.

The chain employs TRBV5-1 and TRBJ2-7; TRBD1 matches 10 bases. The trim removed 4 bases at V and 2 bases at J, leaving 3 bases unmatched. The CDR3 consists of 14 residues. CDR1 and CDR2 from the germline V gene are SGHRS and YFSETQ. The CDR3 DNA is TGCGCCAGCAGCATCGGGACAGGGGCCTACGAGCAGTACTTC. Translation: CASSIGTGAYEQYF.

The chain joins TRBV5-1 to TRBJ2-1; a weak D match, TRBD2 (5 bases). V lost 3 bases, J lost 6 bases, and 13 bases lay in between. The CDR3 runs to 14 residues. Germline V CDR1 and CDR2: SGHRS, YFSETQ. CDR3 nucleotides: TGCGCCAGCAGCTCGCAAGCGGAGATCAATGAGCAGTTCTTC. Translating gives CASSSQAEINEQFF.

The rearrangement uses TRBV6-4 and TRBJ2-2; D gene unclear. Looked up from germline, CDR1 is MRHNA and CDR2 is SNTAGT. The V and J ends lost 0 bases and 5 bases respectively, with 7 bases between them. The CDR3 spans 14 residues. The CDR3 reads CASSDSHKTGELFF. For the CDR3, the DNA is TGTGCCAGCAGTGACTCCCACAAAACCGGGGAGCTGTTTTTT.

The chain links TRBV29-1 to TRBJ2-1, with unresolved D. The CDR3 is 10 amino acids. Trimming took off 4 bases at V and 5 bases at J, with 3 bases between the two ends. The germline V gene encodes CDR1 SQVTM and CDR2 ANQGSEA. The CDR3 region has the DNA TGCAGCGTTGCCGACAATGAGCAGTTCTTC. Translation: CSVADNEQFF.

The V gene is TRBV11-2, the J gene TRBJ2-4, with 11 bases that match TRBD2. J lost 12 bases, V lost 5 bases, and 6 bases had no gene match. This CDR3 spans 13 amino acids. CDR1 SGHAT and CDR2 FQNNGV come from the germline V gene. CDR3 sequence: CASSGLAGGSQYF. The CDR3 bases are TGTGCCAGCAGCGGGTTAGCGGGGGGGAGTCAGTACTTC. The full variable domain, with the rest looked up from reference TRBV11-2 and TRBJ2-4, is EAGVAQSPRYKIIEKRQSVAFWCNPISGHATLYWYQQILGQGPKLLIQFQNNGVVDDSQLPKDRFSAERLKGVDSTLKIQPAKLEDSAVYLCASSGLAGGSQYFGAGTRLSVL.

The chain links TRBV9 to TRBJ1-3; 12 bases agree with TRBD1. The CDR3 is 14 residues long. Germline loops: CDR1 SGDLS, CDR2 YYNGEE. The ends lost 7 bases at V and 5 bases at J; junction bases unmatched: 4. The CDR3 protein is CASAGQGARNTIYF. DNA for the CDR3: TGTGCCAGCGCGGGACAGGGGGCCAGAAACACCATATATTTT.

This sequence joins TRBV7-2 and TRBJ2-1, with a possible D match to TRBD2 (6 bases). The CDR3 runs to 15 residues. V lost 2 bases and J 2 bases, leaving 10 bases between the germline ends. Germline values: CDR1 SGHTA, CDR2 FQGNSA. The CDR3 region has the DNA TGTGCCAGCAGCTTAATCGGGGGTCCCTACAATGAGCAGTTCTTC. It encodes CASSLIGGPYNEQFF.